This T cell receptor beta chain was retrieved from a study of T-cell reconstitution after alpha-beta-depleted transplantation in children. A library of TCRbeta sequences, prepared with unique molecular identifiers, was generated. TCRdb re-analysed the PCR reads in MiXCR, keeping a single row per CDR3 protein. The top ten hold about 5.4% of the sample, which has a few hundred thousand distinct CDR3 sequences, around 12% seen once. The sample holds many counts of this clonotype. The V end lost 5 bases, the J end lost 4 bases, and 13 bases lay between the germline ends. The germline CDR1 and CDR2 sequences are MNHEY and SMNVEV (reference sequence). The CDR3 is 14 residues long.

J is TRBJ2-3 and V is TRBV27; the D gene is possibly TRBD2 (5 bases). The sample here was PBMCs from the stem cell graft donor, taken from the stem cell graft. This clonotype was obtained from a human donor who donated a stem cell graft to a child with combined immunodeficiency. Here the CDR3 DNA reads TGTGCCAGCAGTCCCAACCGGGAACCAGATACGCAGTATTTT. Residues: CASSPNREPDTQYF.